The table lists the clone carrying this T cell receptor (beta chain) with a few counts. No antigen is known for it. Peripheral blood, about 9.3 milliliters per donor, was collected. The CDR3 loop spans 16 amino acids. V dropped 0 bases and J dropped 0 bases, with 13 bases sitting between them. CDR1 SGHRS and CDR2 YFSETQ come from the germline V gene. For the second PCR, which ran for roughly 6 to 12 cycles, a sample-barcoded 5' primer and a J-beta primer mix were used. Via MiXCR, TCRdb re-called the 5' RACE reads, giving one row per CDR3 protein. The table shows around 800,000 distinct CDR3 sequences, with roughly 53% occurring only once. The source of the sample is a study of blood T cells in healthy people across ages. Study as a whole: Template-switching capture recovered about one barcoded beta molecule per two T cells. Whole-study findings and limits: Age advanced and TCR beta diversity per million T cells fell, roughly linearly.

This sequence was found in a man older than 75 in good health. The gene calls are TRBV5-1 and TRBJ2-7; D assignment may be TRBD1 or TRBD2 (6 bases each). Input material: blood. The CDR3 loop is CASSLGHRDSSYEQYF. CDR3 in DNA: TGCGCCAGCAGCTTGGGACACAGGGACTCCTCCTACGAGCAGTACTTC.